Listed below are T cell receptor beta chains from one sample, sequenced in a study of CD8 T cells in Susac syndrome. One entry per CDR3 protein, called by TCRdb with MiXCR from the immunoSEQ multiplex PCR reads. The sample has 95,000 to 150,000 distinct CDR3 sequences, about 93% seen once; the top ten hold 0.28%. Sequenced input: CD8+ T cells from PBMCs. Source of these receptors: a human donor with Susac syndrome. Both conserved end residues are trimmed from each CDR3. The D gene is left open where the match is weak. A row's size may be missing; if present it is once, few, many or a size class.

-	TRBD1	TRBV29-1	9	SVQGDYGYT
-	TRBD2	TRBV3-1	15	ASSYRRLAGAGNEQF
-	-	TRBV9	11	ASMRQNTGELF
-	-	TRBV12-3/TRBV12-4	10	ASASGSNEQF
-	-	TRBV9	13	ASSVGQSGANVLT
-	-	TRBV20-1	12	SALIEDSSYEQY
-	-	TRBV30	11	AWTGDDAETQY
-	-	TRBV27	12	ATSGKLGRETQY
-	-	TRBV20-1	12	SARGTGTNYGYT
-	-	TRBV6-1	14	ASSEPGTGDGEGYT
once	-	TRBV9	12	ASSETGTYYEQY
-	-	TRBV29-1	11	SVAQGLNTEAF
-	TRBD2	TRBV20-1	16	SAREYAGGGARIETQY
-	TRBD1	TRBV20-1	11	SASGTGYEKLF
-	-	TRBV20-1	8	SASPTEQF
-	-	TRBV2	12	ASSVSPLGTEAF
-	-	TRBV6-2/TRBV6-3	13	ASSDQQGRGYGYT